This T cell receptor (beta chain) was identified in a study of control samples from healthy donors and cancer patients. TCRdb's copy holds only in-frame clones and misses some; the assay was immunoSEQ multiplex PCR. The table shows around 75,000 clones, with around 92% occurring only once. Germline-derived CDR1 and CDR2 are MDHEN and SYDVKM. The V and J ends lost 1 base and 4 bases, in that order; junction bases with no gene match: 3. The CDR3 extends over 16 amino acids. The sequenced sample consisted of blood. This sequence was found in a woman in her fifties or sixties in good health. The V gene is TRBV28, the J gene TRBJ1-5; 11 bases are a match to TRBD1. CDR3 amino acids: CASSLLGTGGNQPQHF. CDR3 DNA: TGTGCCAGCAGTTTATTAGGGACAGGGGGAAATCAGCCCCAGCATTTT.